This T cell receptor (beta chain) was documented in a study of blood T cell repertoires in COVID-19. Study as a whole: PBMCs, B-cell-depleted T cells, or T cells provided the cDNA or gDNA that made up the material.

Sequencing was performed with immunoSEQ multiplex PCR; in TCRdb, only in-frame clones are kept and a portion is missing. Altogether about 160,000 clones are present, approximately 81% being singletons, with the ten largest covering approximately 0.99%. V lost 4 bases to trimming and J lost 4 bases, with 16 bases between them. Germline CDR1 is SGHTA and CDR2 is FQGTGA. The CDR3 consists of 15 residues. The sequence came from a man aged 40-50 years with acute or convalescent COVID-19. Sample: peripheral blood. The genes are TRBV7-3 and TRBJ1-2, with D possibly being TRBD1 (5 bases). The DNA of the CDR3 is TGTGCCAGCAGCTCATCCCGGACAACCTCCTATGGCTACACCTTC. This codes for CASSSSRTTSYGYTF.